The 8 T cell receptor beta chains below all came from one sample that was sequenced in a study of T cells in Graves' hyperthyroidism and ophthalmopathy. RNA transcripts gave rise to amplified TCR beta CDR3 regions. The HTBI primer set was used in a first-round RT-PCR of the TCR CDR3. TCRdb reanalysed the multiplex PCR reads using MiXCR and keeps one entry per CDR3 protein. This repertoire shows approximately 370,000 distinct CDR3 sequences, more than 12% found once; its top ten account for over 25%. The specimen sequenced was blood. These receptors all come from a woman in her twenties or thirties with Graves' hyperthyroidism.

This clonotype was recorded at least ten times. CDR3 amino acids: CASSSFSGLQETQYF. CDR3 DNA: TGTGCCAGCAGCTCATTTAGCGGGTTACAAGAGACCCAGTACTTC. This chain connects TRBV5-5 to TRBJ2-5; 7 positions agree with TRBD2. Germline V gene data show CDR1 as SGHKS and CDR2 as YYEKEE (reference sequence). The V gene end was trimmed by 3 bases and the J gene end by 2 bases; junction bases not matched to a gene: 7. The CDR3 runs 15 residues.

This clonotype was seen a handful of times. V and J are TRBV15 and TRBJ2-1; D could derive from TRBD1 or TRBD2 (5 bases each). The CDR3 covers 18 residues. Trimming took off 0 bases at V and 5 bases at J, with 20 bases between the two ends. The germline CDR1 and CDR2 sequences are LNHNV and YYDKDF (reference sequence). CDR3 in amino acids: CATSRDTPGRKKDNEQFF. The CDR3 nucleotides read TGTGCCACCAGCAGAGATACCCCGGGACGCAAGAAGGACAATGAGCAGTTCTTC.

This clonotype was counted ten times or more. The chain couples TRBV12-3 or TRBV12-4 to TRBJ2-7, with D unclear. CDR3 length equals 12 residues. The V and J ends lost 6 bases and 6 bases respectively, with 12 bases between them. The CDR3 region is CASSPPGGEQYF. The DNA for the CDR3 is TGTGCCAGCAGCCCCCCGGGCGGCGAGCAGTACTTC.

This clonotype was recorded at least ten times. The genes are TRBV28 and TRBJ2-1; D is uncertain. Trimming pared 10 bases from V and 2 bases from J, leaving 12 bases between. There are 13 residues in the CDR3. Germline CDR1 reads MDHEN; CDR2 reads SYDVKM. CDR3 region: CATLIDTYNEQFF. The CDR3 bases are TGTGCCACCTTGATCGATACCTACAATGAGCAGTTCTTC.

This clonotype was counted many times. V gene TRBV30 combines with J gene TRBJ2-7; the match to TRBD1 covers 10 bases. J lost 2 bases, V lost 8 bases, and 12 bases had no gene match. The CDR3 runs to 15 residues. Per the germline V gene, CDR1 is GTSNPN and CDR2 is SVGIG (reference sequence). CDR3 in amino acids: CAGTGTGVWTYEQYF. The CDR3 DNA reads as TGTGCCGGTACCGGGACAGGGGTGTGGACCTACGAGCAGTACTTC.

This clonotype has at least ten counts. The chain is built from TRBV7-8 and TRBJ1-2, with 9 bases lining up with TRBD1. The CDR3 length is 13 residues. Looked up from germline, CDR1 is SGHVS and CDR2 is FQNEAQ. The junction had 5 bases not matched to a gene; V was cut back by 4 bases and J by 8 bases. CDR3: CASSSTGGWGYTF. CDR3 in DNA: TGTGCCAGCAGCTCCACAGGGGGCTGGGGCTACACCTTC.

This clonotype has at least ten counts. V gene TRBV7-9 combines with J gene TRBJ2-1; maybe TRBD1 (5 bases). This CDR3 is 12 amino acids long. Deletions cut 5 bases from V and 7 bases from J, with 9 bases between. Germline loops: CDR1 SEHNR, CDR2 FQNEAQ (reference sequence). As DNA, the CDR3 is TGTGCCAGCAGCACTGACAGTAATGAGCAGTTCTTC. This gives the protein CASSTDSNEQFF.

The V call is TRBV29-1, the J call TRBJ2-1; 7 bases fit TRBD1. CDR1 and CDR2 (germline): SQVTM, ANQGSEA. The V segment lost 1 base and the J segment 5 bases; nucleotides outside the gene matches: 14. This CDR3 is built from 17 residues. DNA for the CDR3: TGCAGCGTTGAAGGGGTCCATGACAGGGCCTTAGACAATGAGCAGTTCTTC. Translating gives CSVEGVHDRALDNEQFF.